This T cell receptor beta chain appears in the sequencing data of a study of CD8+ T cells in alopecia areata. Extracted from the samples, RNA was reverse transcribed into cDNA to serve as the sequencing template. The method was immunoSEQ multiplex PCR; TCRdb's version includes in-frame clones alone and lacks a portion of them. The table records 150,000 to 200,000 clones, about 47% of them present only once. Of note for this clone: Its antigen remains unknown.

As to treatment: oral pan-JAK inhibitor, 5-10 mg twice daily. Germline CDR1 ENHRY, CDR2 SYGVKD. Trimming stripped 3 bases from V and 1 base from J, with 14 bases between. The CDR3 contains 16 residues. Findings and limits, study-wide: Especially in alopecia totalis/universalis, lesional scalp showed greater clonality than normal scalp did. Shared TCR sequences were less clear between patients than in mice, possibly partly from HLA diversity.

The V call is TRBV10-3, the J call TRBJ2-3; D is perhaps TRBD1 (5 bases). The sequence derives from a human donor with alopecia areata. The sequences come from CD8+ T cells sorted from blood, collected around week 54, from a patient treated with tofacitinib. The CDR3 DNA follows: TGTGCCATCAGTGATTTACAGGCTTCGGGCACAGATACGCAGTATTTT. Translating gives CAISDLQASGTDTQYF.